These T cell receptor beta chains were read from a single sample in a study of shared clonotypes between healthy human individuals. Profiled with immunoSEQ multiplex PCR; TCRdb holds only in-frame clones, not every one. The sample carries about 2.3 million clones, approximately 93% recorded once. Sequenced: naive CD4+ T cells from PBMCs. Source of these receptors: a young man in good health. Some clones in this sample may be carry-over from other donors' samples. The conserved cysteine and the conserved F or W are not part of the CDR3 here.

V: TRBV7-3
J: TRBJ1-1
CDR3: ASSPTGQTEAF

V: TRBV5-1
J: TRBJ2-5
CDR3: ASSTGVLQETQY

V: TRBV7-9
J: TRBJ1-5
CDR3: ARVREAQH

V: TRBV18
J: TRBJ1-4
CDR3: ASSPLDQGTNEKLF

V: TRBV7-2
J: TRBJ2-5
CDR3: ASSLPSSGEETQY

V: TRBV19
J: TRBJ2-7
CDR3: ASSRGLAGGIYEQY

V: TRBV4-2
J: TRBJ2-1
CDR3: ASSQVGAARGNEQF

V: TRBV7-2
J: TRBJ2-4
CDR3: ASSDIRGALDKNIQY

V: TRBV7-9
J: TRBJ1-1
CDR3: ASSWGDREDTEAF

V: TRBV27
J: TRBJ1-5
CDR3: ASSSVHNQPQH

V: TRBV27
J: TRBJ2-2
CDR3: ASSLFPRDGLAGTGELF

V: TRBV15
J: TRBJ2-7
CDR3: ATSRDIYEQY

V: TRBV6-5
J: TRBJ2-5
CDR3: ASRGTGKAETQY

V: TRBV11-1
J: TRBJ1-1
CDR3: ASSQAPLNTEAF

V: TRBV7-8
J: TRBJ1-2
CDR3: ASSSGPRNGYT

V: TRBV6-6
J: TRBJ2-1
CDR3: ASSTRDLSYNEQF

V: TRBV11-3
J: TRBJ2-7
CDR3: ASSSRGSSYEQY

V: TRBV27
J: TRBJ2-7
CDR3: ASSSLGGASGRAFNEQY

V: TRBV6-6
J: TRBJ1-3
CDR3: ASKWQGATNTIY

V: TRBV7-2
J: TRBJ2-7
CDR3: ASSLVGTGSGEQY

V: TRBV4-2
J: TRBJ2-7
CDR3: ASSQEFGEQY

V: TRBV7-2
J: TRBJ2-3
CDR3: ASSLRGPMDTQY

V: TRBV29-1
J: TRBJ1-2
CDR3: SVVRVYDYGYT

V: TRBV29-1
J: TRBJ1-2
CDR3: SVEDSTDPLNYGYT

V: TRBV4-2
J: TRBJ1-2
CDR3: ASSLGFDYGYT

V: TRBV2
J: TRBJ2-3
CDR3: AATRQGMTDTQY

V: TRBV27
J: TRBJ2-3
CDR3: ASSWQITDTQY

V: TRBV11-2
J: TRBJ2-3
CDR3: ASSLAPRQVSTDTQY

V: TRBV5-1
J: TRBJ2-1
CDR3: ASSLLGAGGVSNEQF

V: TRBV9
J: TRBJ2-7
CDR3: ASSVDPRTYEQY

V: TRBV6-1
J: TRBJ2-7
CDR3: ASRGTGREQY

V: TRBV5-6
J: TRBJ2-2
CDR3: ASSLLTGELF

V: TRBV7-8
J: TRBJ2-7
CDR3: ASSSRTSGSSYEQY

V: TRBV28
J: TRBJ1-2
CDR3: ASSFTAGVRGYT

V: TRBV27
J: TRBJ2-2
CDR3: ASSRWLTGDTGELF

V: TRBV27
J: TRBJ2-2
CDR3: ASSLSPSGNTGELF

V: TRBV28
J: TRBJ1-2
CDR3: ASSLGGTGSRYGYT

V: TRBV6-5
J: TRBJ2-1
CDR3: ASSLSGTSGSEQF

V: TRBV11-2
J: TRBJ2-7
CDR3: ASSFPGQGVYEQY

V: TRBV5-1
J: TRBJ2-7
CDR3: ASFHEQY

V: TRBV5-1
J: TRBJ1-1
CDR3: ASSPLLVVPEAF

V: TRBV18
J: TRBJ2-3
CDR3: ASSPSGGADTQY

V: TRBV11-1
J: TRBJ1-5
CDR3: ASSLKWDSDLNQPQH

V: TRBV18
J: TRBJ1-2
CDR3: ASSPGRYGYT

V: TRBV2
J: TRBJ1-5
CDR3: ASSGEGRGQPQH

V: TRBV28
J: TRBJ1-2
CDR3: ASRTGQGRIGT

V: TRBV5-6
J: TRBJ2-1
CDR3: ASSSPSRAPYNEQF

V: TRBV18
J: TRBJ1-2
CDR3: ASSPAAATNYGYT

V: TRBV18
J: TRBJ2-2
CDR3: ASSPNPGTRNTGELF

V: TRBV28
J: TRBJ1-4
CDR3: ASSTKDRGLEKLF

V: TRBV9
J: TRBJ2-7
CDR3: ASSVGDSGRSPYEQY

V: TRBV4-2
J: TRBJ2-7
CDR3: ASSQEGTAQYEQY

V: TRBV19
J: TRBJ2-3
CDR3: ASSSRVNGDTQY

V: TRBV5-1
J: TRBJ2-5
CDR3: ASSLGTSGSQETQY

V: TRBV7-9
J: TRBJ2-5
CDR3: ASSLKVIQETQY

V: TRBV27
J: TRBJ1-2
CDR3: ASSTGQANYGYT

V: TRBV4-1
J: TRBJ1-2
CDR3: ASSQGGRYT